This TCR beta chain was sequenced for a study of cytomegalovirus exposure and HLA in healthy donors. CDR1 is SNHLY and CDR2 is FYNNEI in the germline V gene. V was clipped by 3 bases and J by 4 bases, with 9 bases between them. The CDR3 length is 13 residues. The PCR ran on 60 Vbeta and 13 Jbeta primers. The data were produced by immunoSEQ multiplex PCR, yet TCRdb's version contains in-frame clones alone and is incomplete. The sample holds about 180,000 clones, roughly 77% seen once. Study-wide results and limits: A prior analysis recorded that most TCR beta V segments were productive about 87% or about 30% of the time.

Concerning this clone: As yet, its antigen is unknown.

This receptor was obtained from a woman younger than 45 in good health and CMV-seronegative. The sample consisted of PBMCs. This chain links TRBV2 with TRBJ1-1, with a weak D call TRBD1 (5 bases). CDR3 coding DNA: TGTGCCAGCAGTGACGGGGGAATCACTGAAGCTTTCTTT. This encodes CASSDGGITEAFF.